This entry features one TCR beta chain sequence. It lacks a known antigen. Within one base of it there is no much larger clone, and no base qualities were kept. Deletion took 0 bases off V and 0 bases off J, with a span of 9 bases between the germline ends. Counted from cysteine to phenylalanine, this CDR3 has 16 amino acids. The retained sequence is limited to the CDR3, 48 bases, with the frame set at the first base. Based on the germline V gene, the CDR1 and CDR2 sequences are LGHNA and YSLEER. The collaborating institutions used their own protocols to collect whole blood in K2EDTA tubes. For TCRbeta analysis, collaborators shipped samples as frozen whole blood, isolated PBMCs, or DNA extracted from either of those sample types. The data belong to a study of blood T cell repertoires in COVID-19 (dated by TCRdb to 2020 to 2021). In terms of the full investigation: Collaborator samples came from the United States, Italy and Spain and covered acute and convalescent phases of COVID-19. The material from the prospective study consisted of cDNA or gDNA derived from T cells, B-cell-depleted T cells, or PBMCs. The samples were drawn from the first 160 participants of the ongoing ImmuneRACE study and from about 1,200 subjects provided by 6 global collaborators. The repertoires were made available in a free public database intended to serve as a resource for research on the immune response to SARS-CoV-2. Deeply sampled blood TCRbeta repertoires from subjects exposed to, actively infected with, or recovered from COVID-19 were included in the dataset. Sample metadata almost always included a de-identified subject ID, COVID-19 status, age in years and sex. Where available, HLA class I and class II types were taken from metadata supplied by the sample provider and were not determined by assay-based typing. Overall study results and their limits: The quantity of clinical and demographic metadata differed by source and by participant and was supplied without curation.

TCRbeta CDR3 regions were amplified from genomic DNA by means of the immunoSEQ Assay, a bias-controlled multiplex PCR. From the authors' description of their analysis: Within the assay, amplification of reference gene primers was used to estimate how many nucleated cells each sample contained. Sequence reads were collapsed and filtered to measure the absolute abundance of every unique TCRbeta CDR3 rearrangement. Productive Simpson clonality was computed per sample as the square root of Simpson's diversity index over productive rearrangements. TCRdb's version of the immuneACCESS table is confined to in-frame rearrangements and falls short of the full clone set. An unresolved V gene accounts for under half of the shortfall where checked; the remainder is of unknown origin. From that table come the V and J calls and clone size; the DNA was used to work out D and trimming. A total of around 150,000 clones appear in this sample, over 65% of them only once. The ten largest clones capture 8% to 9.5% of the sample.

The chain was built from TRBV4-3 and TRBJ2-1; no D gene call is confident. The clonotype comes from a man in his 60s with acute or convalescent COVID-19. Sequencing input: peripheral blood. CDR3 loop: CASSQDYESSYNEQFF. In nucleotides, the sequence is TGCGCCAGCAGCCAAGATTACGAGAGCTCCTACAATGAGCAGTTCTTC.